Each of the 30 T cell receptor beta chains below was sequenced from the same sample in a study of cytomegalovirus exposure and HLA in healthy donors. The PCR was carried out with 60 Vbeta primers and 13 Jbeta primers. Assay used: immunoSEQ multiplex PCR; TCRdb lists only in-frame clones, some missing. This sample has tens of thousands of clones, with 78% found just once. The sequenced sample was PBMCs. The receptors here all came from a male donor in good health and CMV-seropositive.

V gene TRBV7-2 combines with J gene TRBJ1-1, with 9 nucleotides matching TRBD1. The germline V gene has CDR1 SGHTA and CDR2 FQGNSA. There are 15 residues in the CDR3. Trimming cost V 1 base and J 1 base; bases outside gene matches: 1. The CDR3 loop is CASSLGDRANTEAFF. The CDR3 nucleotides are TGTGCCAGCAGCTTAGGGGACAGGGCGAACACTGAAGCTTTCTTT.

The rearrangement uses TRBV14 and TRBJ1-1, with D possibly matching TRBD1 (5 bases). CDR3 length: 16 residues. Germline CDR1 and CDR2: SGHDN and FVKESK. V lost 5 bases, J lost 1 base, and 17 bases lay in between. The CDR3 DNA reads TGTGCCAGCAGCTACCCGAGCGGGGCCAGGAACACTGAAGCTTTCTTT. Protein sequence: CASSYPSGARNTEAFF.

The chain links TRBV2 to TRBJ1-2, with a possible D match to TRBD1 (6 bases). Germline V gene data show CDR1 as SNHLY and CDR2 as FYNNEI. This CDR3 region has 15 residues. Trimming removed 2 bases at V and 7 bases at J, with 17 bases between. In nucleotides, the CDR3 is TGTGCCAGCAGTGAATCACGGGGCAGGGGTGGTGGCTACACCTTC. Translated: CASSESRGRGGGYTF.

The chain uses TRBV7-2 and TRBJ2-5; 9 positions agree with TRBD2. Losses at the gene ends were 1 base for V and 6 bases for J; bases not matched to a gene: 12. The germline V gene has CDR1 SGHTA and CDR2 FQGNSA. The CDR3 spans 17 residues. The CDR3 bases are TGTGCCAGCAGCTTAGATAGGCGGGGGGGCCCGTGGAAGACCCAGTACTTC. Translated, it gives CASSLDRRGGPWKTQYF.

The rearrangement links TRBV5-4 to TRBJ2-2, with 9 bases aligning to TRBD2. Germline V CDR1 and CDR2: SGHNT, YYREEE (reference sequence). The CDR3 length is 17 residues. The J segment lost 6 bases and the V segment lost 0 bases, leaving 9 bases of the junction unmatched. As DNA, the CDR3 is TGTGCCAGCAGCTTGGTTGCGGGGGGGGCCATCTCCGGGGAGCTGTTTTTT. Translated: CASSLVAGGAISGELFF. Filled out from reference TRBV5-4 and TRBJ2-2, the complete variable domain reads ETGVTQSPTHLIKTRGQQVTLRCSSQSGHNTVSWYQQALGQGPQFIFQYYREEENGRGNFPPRFSGLQFPNYSSELNVNALELDDSALYLCASSLVAGGAISGELFFGEGSRLTVL.

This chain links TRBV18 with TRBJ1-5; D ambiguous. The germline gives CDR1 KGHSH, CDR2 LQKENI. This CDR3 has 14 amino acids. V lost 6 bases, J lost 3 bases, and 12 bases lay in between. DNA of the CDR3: TGTGCCAGCTCTCGGGAACAGACCAATCAGCCCCAGCATTTT. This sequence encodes CASSREQTNQPQHF.

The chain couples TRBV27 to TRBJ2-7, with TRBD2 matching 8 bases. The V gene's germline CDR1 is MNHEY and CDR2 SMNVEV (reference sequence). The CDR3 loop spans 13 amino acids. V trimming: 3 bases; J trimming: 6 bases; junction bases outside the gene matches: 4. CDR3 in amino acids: CASSFGAGAEQYF. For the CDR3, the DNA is TGTGCCAGCAGTTTTGGAGCGGGAGCCGAGCAGTACTTC.

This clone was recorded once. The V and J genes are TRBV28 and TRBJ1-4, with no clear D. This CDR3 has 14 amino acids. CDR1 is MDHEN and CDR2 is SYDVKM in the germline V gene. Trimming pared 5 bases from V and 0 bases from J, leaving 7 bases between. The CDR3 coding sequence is TGTGCCAGCAGTCCCCGAGCAACTAATGAAAAACTGTTTTTT. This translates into CASSPRATNEKLFF.

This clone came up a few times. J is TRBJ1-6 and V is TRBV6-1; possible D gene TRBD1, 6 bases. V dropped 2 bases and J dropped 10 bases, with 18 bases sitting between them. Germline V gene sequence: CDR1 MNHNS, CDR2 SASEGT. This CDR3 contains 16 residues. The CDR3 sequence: CASSESFATGRSPLHF. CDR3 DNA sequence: TGTGCCAGCAGTGAAAGCTTCGCGACAGGAAGATCACCCCTCCACTTT.

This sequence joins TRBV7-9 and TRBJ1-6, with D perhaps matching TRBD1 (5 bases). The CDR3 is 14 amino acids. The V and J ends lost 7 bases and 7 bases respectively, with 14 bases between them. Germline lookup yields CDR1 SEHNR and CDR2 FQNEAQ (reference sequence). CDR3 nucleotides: TGTGCCAGCACCTGGGGAGGGGAAAATTCACCCCTCCACTTT. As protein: CASTWGGENSPLHF.

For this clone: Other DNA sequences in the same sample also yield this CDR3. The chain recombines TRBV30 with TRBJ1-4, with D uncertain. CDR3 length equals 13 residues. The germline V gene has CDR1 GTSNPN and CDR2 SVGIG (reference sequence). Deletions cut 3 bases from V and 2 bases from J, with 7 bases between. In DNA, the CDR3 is TGTGCCTGGAGCGTCGGGACTAATGAAAAACTGTTTTTT. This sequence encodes CAWSVGTNEKLFF.

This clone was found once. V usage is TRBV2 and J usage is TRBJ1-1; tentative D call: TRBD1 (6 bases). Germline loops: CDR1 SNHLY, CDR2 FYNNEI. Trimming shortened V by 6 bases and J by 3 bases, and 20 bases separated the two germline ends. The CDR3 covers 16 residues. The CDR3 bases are TGTGCCAGCAGACCCTACAGGGTCAGGGGAGACACTGAAGCTTTCTTT. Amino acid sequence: CASRPYRVRGDTEAFF.

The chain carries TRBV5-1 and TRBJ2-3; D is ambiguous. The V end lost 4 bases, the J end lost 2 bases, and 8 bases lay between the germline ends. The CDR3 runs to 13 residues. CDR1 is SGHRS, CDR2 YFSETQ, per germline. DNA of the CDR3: TGCGCCAGCAGCCCCTATAACACAGATACGCAGTATTTT. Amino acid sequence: CASSPYNTDTQYF.

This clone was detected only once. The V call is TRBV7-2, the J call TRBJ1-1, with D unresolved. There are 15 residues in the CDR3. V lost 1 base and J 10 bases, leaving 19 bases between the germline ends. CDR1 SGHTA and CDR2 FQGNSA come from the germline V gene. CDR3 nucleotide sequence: TGTGCCAGCAGCTTAGTGGTGTGGTCCGGCGGCGTAGCTTTCTTT. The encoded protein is CASSLVVWSGGVAFF. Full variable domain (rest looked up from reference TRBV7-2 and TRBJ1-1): GAGVSQSPSNKVTEKGKDVELRCDPISGHTALYWYRQSLGQGLEFLIYFQGNSAPDKSGLPSDRFSAERTGGSVSTLTIQRTQQEDSAVYLCASSLVVWSGGVAFFGQGTRLTVV.

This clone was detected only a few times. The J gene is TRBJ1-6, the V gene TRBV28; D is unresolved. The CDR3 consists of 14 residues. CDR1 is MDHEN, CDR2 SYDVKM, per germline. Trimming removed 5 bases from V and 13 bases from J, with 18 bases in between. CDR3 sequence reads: CASSRPQTGIPLHF. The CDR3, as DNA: TGTGCCAGCAGTAGACCCCAAACCGGGATTCCCCTCCACTTT.

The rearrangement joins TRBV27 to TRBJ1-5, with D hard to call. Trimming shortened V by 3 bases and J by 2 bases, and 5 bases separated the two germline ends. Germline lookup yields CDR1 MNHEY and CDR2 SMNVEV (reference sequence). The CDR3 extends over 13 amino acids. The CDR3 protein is CASSFTGNQPQHF. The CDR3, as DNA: TGTGCCAGCAGTTTCACTGGCAATCAGCCCCAGCATTTT.

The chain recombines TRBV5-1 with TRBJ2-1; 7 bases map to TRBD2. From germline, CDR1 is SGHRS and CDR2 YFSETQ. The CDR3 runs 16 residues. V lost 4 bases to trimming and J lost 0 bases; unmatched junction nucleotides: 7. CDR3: CASSLPSGSSYNEQFF. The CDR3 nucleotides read TGCGCCAGCAGCCTTCCTAGCGGAAGCTCCTACAATGAGCAGTTCTTC.

This chain's CDR3 is CASIIDRSFYQPQHF. The CDR3 DNA sequence: TGTGCCAGCATTATCGACAGGTCCTTCTATCAGCCCCAGCATTTT. The chain recombines TRBV6-6 with TRBJ1-5, with D possibly matching TRBD1 (6 bases). The CDR3 spans 15 residues. Trimming left V 7 bases short and J 5 bases short, with 18 bases between. The germline gives CDR1 MNHNY, CDR2 SVGAGI (reference sequence).

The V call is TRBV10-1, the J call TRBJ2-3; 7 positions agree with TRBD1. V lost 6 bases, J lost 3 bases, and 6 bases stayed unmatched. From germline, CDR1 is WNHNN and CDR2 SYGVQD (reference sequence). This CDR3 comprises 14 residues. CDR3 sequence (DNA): TGCGCCAGCAGGGCCGGGACAGCTACAGATACGCAGTATTTT. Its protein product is CASRAGTATDTQYF.

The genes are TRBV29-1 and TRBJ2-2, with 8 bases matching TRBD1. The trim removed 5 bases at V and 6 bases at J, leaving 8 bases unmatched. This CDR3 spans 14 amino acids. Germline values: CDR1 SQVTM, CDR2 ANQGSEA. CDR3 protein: CSVRGQGAAGELFF. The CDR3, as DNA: TGCAGCGTTAGGGGTCAGGGGGCGGCCGGGGAGCTGTTTTTT.

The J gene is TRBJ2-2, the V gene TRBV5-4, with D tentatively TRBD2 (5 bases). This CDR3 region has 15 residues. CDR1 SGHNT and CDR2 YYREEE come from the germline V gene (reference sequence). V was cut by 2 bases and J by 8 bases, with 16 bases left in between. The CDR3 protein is CASSFRLRGAGELFF. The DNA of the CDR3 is TGTGCCAGCAGCTTTAGGCTTCGGGGTGCTGGGGAGCTGTTTTTT.

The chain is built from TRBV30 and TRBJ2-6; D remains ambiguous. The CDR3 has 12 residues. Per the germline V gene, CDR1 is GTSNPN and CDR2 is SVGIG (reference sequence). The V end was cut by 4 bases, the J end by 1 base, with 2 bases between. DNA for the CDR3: TGTGCCTGGACGTCTGGGGCCAACGTCCTGACTTTC. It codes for CAWTSGANVLTF.

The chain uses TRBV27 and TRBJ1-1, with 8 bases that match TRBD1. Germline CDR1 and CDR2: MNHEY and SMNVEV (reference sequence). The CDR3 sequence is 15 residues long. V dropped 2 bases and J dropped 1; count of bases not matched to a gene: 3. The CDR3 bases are TGTGCCAGCAGTTTACAGGGGGCGACGAACACTGAAGCTTTCTTT. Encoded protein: CASSLQGATNTEAFF.

CDR3 bases: TGTGCCAGCATGGGCAGAGCGGGAGGGCCAGGCCTAGCCAAAAACATTCAGTACTTC. It translates to CASMGRAGGPGLAKNIQYF. This chain joins TRBV2 and TRBJ2-4, with 10 bases that match TRBD2. Trimming at V came to 7 bases and at J to 0 bases, leaving 15 bases not matched to a gene. The CDR3 spans 19 residues. Germline-derived CDR1 and CDR2 are SNHLY and FYNNEI.

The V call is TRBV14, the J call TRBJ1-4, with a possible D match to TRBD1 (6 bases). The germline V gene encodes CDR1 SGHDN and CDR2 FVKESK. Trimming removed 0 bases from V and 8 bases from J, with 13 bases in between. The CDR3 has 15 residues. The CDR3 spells CASSQDYRVGEKLFF. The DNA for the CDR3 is TGTGCCAGCAGCCAAGACTACAGGGTCGGGGAAAAACTGTTTTTT.

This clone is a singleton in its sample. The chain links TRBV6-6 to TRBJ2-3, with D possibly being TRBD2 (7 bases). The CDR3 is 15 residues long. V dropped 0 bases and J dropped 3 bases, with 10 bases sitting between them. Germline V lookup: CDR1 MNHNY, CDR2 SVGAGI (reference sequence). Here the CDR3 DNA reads TGTGCCAGCAGTTACTCGGGGGGGCAGACAGATACGCAGTATTTT. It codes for CASSYSGGQTDTQYF.

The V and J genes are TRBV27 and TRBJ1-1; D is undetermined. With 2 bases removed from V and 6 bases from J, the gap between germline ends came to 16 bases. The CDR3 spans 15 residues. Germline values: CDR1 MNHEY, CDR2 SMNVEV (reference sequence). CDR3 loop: CASSLSGGVAAEAFF. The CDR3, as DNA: TGTGCCAGCAGTTTAAGCGGCGGGGTGGCCGCTGAAGCTTTCTTT.

The CDR3 sequence is CASSPLLLGGGYTF. CDR3 DNA sequence: TGCGCCAGCAGCCCCCTTCTGCTGGGGGGTGGCTACACCTTC. The chain joins TRBV4-1 to TRBJ1-2, with a possible D match to TRBD1 (5 bases). The length of the CDR3 is 14 residues. The V end lost 4 bases, the J end lost 7 bases, and 16 bases lay between the germline ends. CDR1 MGHRA and CDR2 YSYEKL come from the germline V gene.

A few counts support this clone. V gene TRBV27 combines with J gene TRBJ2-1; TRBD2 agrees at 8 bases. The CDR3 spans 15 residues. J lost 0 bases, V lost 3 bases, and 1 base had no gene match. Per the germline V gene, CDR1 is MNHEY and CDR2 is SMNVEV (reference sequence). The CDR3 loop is CASSLSGSSYNEQFF. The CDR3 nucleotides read TGTGCCAGCAGTTTGAGCGGGAGCTCCTACAATGAGCAGTTCTTC.

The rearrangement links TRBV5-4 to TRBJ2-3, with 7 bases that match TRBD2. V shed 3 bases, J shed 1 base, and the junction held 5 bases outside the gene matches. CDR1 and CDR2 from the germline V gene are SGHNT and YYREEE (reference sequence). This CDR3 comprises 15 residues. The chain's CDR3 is CASSYGGRGTDTQYF. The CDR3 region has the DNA TGTGCCAGCAGCTACGGGGGGAGGGGCACAGATACGCAGTATTTT.